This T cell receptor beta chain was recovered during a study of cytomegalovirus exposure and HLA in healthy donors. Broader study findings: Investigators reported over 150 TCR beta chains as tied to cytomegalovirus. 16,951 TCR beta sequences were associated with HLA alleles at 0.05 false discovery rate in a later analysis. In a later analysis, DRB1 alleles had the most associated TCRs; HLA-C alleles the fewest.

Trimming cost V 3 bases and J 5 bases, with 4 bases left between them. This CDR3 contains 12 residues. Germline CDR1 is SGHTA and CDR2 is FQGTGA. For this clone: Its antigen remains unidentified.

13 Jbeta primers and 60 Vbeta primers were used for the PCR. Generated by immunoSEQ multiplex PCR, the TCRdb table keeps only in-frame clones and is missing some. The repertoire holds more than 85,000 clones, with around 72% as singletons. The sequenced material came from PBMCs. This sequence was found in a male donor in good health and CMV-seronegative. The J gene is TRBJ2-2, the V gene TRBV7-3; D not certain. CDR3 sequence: CASSFGTGELFF. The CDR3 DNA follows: TGTGCCAGCAGCTTCGGGACCGGGGAGCTGTTTTTT.